These T cell receptor beta chains were read from a single sample in a study of shared clonotypes between healthy human individuals. The assay was immunoSEQ multiplex PCR, and TCRdb's table has in-frame clones only and misses some. The sample holds 600,000 to 700,000 clones, around four fifths seen once. The sample comprised memory CD4+ T cells sorted from blood. All receptors come from a woman aged 25 to 39 in good health. Each CDR3 is given with its conserved first and last residue. The D gene is left open where the match is weak. Expanded clones are given a class, and other clones once, few, many or no size at all.

v_gene	abundance	j_gene	d_gene	CDR3nt	CDR3aa
TRBV4-1	few	TRBJ2-5	NA	TGCGCCAGCAGCCAAGAAGGAGCGGAGACCCAGTACTTC	CASSQEGAETQYF
TRBV7-8	NA	TRBJ2-7	TRBD2	TGTGCCAGCAGCTTAGCGCGGGGGGGATCTTCCTTCGAGCAGTACTTC	CASSLARGGSSFEQYF
TRBV5-6	NA	TRBJ2-7	TRBD2	TGTGCCAGCAGCTTTAAATGGGGGGGCTACGAGCAGTACTTC	CASSFKWGGYEQYF
TRBV27	few	TRBJ2-6	NA	TGTGCCAGCAGTTTGAGAGGGTCTGGGGCCAACGTCCTGACTTTC	CASSLRGSGANVLTF
TRBV11-2	NA	TRBJ2-5	NA	TGTGCCAGCAGCCCACAGGACCGGGAGACCCAGTACTTC	CASSPQDRETQYF
TRBV19	NA	TRBJ2-5	TRBD2	TGTGCCAGTAGTACGCGGACTAGCTCGATATCAAGACAAGAGACCCAGTACTTC	CASSTRTSSISRQETQYF
TRBV15	NA	TRBJ2-1	TRBD1	TGTGCCACCAGCAGGAGTCGGACAGGGTTCGAGAATGAGCAGTTCTTC	CATSRSRTGFENEQFF
TRBV5-1	NA	TRBJ2-1	NA	TGCGCCAGCACCCAGACTCGACAGATCAATGAGCAGTTCTTC	CASTQTRQINEQFF
TRBV6-1	many	TRBJ1-3	NA	TGTGCCAGCAGTGAAATTTGGTCCAGACGCACCATATATTTT	CASSEIWSRRTIYF
TRBV2	few	TRBJ1-1	TRBD1	TGTGCCAGCAGTCTACAGGGGGCGCGCACTGAAGCTTTCTTT	CASSLQGARTEAFF
TRBV19	few	TRBJ1-2	NA	TGTGCCAGTAGTATTTTGAACAGCCCTAACTATGGCTACACCTTC	CASSILNSPNYGYTF
TRBV29-1	once	TRBJ2-5	TRBD1	TGCAGCGCCGACAGGGGTTATCGAGAGACCCAGTACTTC	CSADRGYRETQYF
TRBV7-2	NA	TRBJ1-1	NA	TGTGCTACAGCGGCCCAGACAGACACTGAAGCTTTCTTT	CATAAQTDTEAFF
TRBV5-1	NA	TRBJ1-2	NA	TGCGCCAGCAGCTACTCCGGGGGAGGGGATGGCTACACCTTC	CASSYSGGGDGYTF
TRBV14	NA	TRBJ2-1	TRBD1	TGTGCCAGCAGCCAACGACCGGGACAGGGTCGGTCAATCCAGTTCTTC	CASSQRPGQGRSIQFF
TRBV28	NA	TRBJ2-7	TRBD2	TGTGCCAGCAGTTTATCGGCGGGGGTTGGCTACGAGCAGTACTTC	CASSLSAGVGYEQYF